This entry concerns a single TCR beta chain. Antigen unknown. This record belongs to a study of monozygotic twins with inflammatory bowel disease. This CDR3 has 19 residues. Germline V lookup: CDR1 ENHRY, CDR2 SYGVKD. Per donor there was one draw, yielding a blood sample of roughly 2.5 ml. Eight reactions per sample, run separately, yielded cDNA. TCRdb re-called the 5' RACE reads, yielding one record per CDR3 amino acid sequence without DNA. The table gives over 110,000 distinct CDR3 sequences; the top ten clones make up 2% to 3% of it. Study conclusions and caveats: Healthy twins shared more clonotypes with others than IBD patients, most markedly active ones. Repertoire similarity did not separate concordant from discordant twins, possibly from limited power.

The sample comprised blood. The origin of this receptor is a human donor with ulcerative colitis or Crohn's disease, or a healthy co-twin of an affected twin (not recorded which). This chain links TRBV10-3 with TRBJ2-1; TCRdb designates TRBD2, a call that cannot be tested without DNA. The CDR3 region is CAISESGKAAGGPVDEQFF.